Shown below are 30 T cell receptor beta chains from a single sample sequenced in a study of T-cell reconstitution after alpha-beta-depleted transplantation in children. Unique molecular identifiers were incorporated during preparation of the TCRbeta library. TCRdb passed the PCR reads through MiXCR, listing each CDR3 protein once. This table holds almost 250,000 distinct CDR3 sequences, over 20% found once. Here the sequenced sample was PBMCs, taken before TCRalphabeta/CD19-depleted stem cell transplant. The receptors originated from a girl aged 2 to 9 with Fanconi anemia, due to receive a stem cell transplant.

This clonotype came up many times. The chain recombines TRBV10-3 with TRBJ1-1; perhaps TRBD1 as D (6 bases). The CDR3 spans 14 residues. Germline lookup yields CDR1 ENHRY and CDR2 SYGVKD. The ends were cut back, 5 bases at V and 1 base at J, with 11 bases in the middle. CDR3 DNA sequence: TGTGCCATCAGTAACCCGACAGGGAACACTGAAGCTTTCTTT. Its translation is CAISNPTGNTEAFF.

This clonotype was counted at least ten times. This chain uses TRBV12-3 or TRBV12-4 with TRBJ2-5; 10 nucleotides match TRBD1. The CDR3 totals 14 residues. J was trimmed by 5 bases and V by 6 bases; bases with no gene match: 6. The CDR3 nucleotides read TGTGCCAGCAGCAGCGACAGGGGGCAGGAGACCCAGTACTTC. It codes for CASSSDRGQETQYF.

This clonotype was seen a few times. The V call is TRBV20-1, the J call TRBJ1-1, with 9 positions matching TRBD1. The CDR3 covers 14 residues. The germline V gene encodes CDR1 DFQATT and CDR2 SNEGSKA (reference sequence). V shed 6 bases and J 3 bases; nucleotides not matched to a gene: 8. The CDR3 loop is CSAPGQGWDTEAFF. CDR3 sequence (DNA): TGCAGTGCGCCGGGACAGGGATGGGACACTGAAGCTTTCTTT.

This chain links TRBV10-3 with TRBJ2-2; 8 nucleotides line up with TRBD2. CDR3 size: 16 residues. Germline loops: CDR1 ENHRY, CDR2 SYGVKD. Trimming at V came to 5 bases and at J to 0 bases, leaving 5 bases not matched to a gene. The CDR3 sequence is CAISQHGGANTGELFF. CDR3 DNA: TGTGCCATCAGTCAGCACGGGGGGGCGAACACCGGGGAGCTGTTTTTT.

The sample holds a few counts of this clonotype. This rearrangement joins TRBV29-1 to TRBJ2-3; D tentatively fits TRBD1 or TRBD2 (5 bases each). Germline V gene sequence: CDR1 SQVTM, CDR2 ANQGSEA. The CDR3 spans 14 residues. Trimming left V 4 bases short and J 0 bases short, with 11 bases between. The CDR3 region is CSVAGLTSTDTQYF. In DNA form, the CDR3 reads TGCAGCGTTGCGGGGCTAACGAGCACAGATACGCAGTATTTT.

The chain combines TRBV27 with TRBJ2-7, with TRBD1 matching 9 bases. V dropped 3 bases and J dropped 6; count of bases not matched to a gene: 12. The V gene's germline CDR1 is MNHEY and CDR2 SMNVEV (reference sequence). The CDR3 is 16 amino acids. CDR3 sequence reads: CASSFRSGTGIGEQYF. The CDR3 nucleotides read TGTGCCAGCAGTTTTCGATCCGGGACAGGGATCGGCGAGCAGTACTTC.

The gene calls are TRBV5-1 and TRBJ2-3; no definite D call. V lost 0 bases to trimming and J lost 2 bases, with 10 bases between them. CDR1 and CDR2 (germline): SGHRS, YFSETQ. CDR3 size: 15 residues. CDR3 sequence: CASSLEDGSTDTQYF. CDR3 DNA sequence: TGCGCCAGCAGCTTGGAGGACGGTTCCACAGATACGCAGTATTTT.

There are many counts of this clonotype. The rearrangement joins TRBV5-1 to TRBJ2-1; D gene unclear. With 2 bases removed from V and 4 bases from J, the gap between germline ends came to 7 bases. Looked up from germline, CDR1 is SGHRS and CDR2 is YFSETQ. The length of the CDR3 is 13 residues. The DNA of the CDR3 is TGCGCCAGCAGCTTTAATCGGTACAATGAGCAGTTCTTC. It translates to CASSFNRYNEQFF. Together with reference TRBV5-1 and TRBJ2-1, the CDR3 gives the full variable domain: KAGVTQTPRYLIKTRGQQVTLSCSPISGHRSVSWYQQTPGQGLQFLFEYFSETQRNKGNFPGRFSGRQFSNSRSEMNVSTLELGDSALYLCASSFNRYNEQFFGPGTRLTVL.

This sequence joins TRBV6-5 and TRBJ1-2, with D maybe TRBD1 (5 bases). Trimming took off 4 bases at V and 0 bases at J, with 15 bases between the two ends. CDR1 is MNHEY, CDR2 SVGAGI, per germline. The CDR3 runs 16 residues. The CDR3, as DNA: TGTGCCAGCAGTTCTTGGGGAGGGACCTCTAACTATGGCTACACCTTC. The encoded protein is CASSSWGGTSNYGYTF.

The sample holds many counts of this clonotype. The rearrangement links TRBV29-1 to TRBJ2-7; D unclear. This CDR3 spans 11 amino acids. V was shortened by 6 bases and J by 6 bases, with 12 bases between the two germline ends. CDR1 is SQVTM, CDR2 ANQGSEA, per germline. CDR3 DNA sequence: TGCAGCGTAGTCCTTCAAAGCGAGCAGTACTTC. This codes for CSVVLQSEQYF.

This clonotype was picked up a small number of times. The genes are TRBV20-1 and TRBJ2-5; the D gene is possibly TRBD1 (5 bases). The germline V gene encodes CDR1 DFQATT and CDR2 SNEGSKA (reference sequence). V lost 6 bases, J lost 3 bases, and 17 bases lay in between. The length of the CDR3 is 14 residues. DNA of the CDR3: TGCAGTGCGGAAAAGGGGCTCCTAAAAGAGACCCAGTACTTC. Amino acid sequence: CSAEKGLLKETQYF.

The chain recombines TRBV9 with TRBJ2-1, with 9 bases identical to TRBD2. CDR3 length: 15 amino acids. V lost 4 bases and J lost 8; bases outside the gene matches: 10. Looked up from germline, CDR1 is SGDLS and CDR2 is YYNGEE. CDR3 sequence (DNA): TGTGCCAGCAGCCCCCAGCGGGAGGCGGTAGATGAGCAGTTCTTC. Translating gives CASSPQREAVDEQFF.

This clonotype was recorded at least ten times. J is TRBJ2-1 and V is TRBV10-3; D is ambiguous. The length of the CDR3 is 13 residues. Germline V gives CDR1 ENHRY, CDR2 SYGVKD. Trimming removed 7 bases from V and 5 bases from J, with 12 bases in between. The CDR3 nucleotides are TGTGCCATCATGGTGGGCGTGGACAATGAGCAGTTCTTC. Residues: CAIMVGVDNEQFF.

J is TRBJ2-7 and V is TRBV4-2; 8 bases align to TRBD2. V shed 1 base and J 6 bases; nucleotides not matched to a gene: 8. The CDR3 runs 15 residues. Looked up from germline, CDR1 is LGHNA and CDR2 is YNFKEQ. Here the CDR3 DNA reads TGTGCCAGCAGCCAAGCCGGGACTAGATCTTCCGAGCAGTACTTC. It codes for CASSQAGTRSSEQYF.

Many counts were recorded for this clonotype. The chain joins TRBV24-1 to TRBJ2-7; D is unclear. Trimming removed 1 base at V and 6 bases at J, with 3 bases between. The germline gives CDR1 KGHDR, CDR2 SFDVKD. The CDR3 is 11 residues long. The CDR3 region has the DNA TGTGCCACCAGTGATTTAGGCGAGCAGTACTTC. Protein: CATSDLGEQYF.

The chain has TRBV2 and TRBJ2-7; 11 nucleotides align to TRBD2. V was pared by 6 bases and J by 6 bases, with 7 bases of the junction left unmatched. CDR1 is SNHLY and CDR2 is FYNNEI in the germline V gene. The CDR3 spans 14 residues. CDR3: CASRPPTSGVEQYF. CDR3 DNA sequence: TGTGCCAGCAGGCCCCCGACTAGCGGGGTCGAGCAGTACTTC.

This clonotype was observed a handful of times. Here the CDR3 reads CASSLNPSGVQETQYF. CDR3 nucleotide sequence: TGTGCCAGCAGCTTAAATCCTAGCGGGGTCCAAGAGACCCAGTACTTC. The rearrangement links TRBV7-2 to TRBJ2-5; 9 bases agree with TRBD2. This CDR3 spans 16 amino acids. Germline V gives CDR1 SGHTA, CDR2 FQGNSA. V was clipped by 2 bases and J by 1 base; unmatched bases: 5.

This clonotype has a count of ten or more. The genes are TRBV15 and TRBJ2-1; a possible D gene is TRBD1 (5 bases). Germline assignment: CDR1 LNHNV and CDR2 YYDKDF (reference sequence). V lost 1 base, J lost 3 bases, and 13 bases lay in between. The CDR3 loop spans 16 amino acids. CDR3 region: CATSRGDSDLYNEQFF. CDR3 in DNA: TGTGCCACCAGCAGAGGAGACAGTGACCTCTACAATGAGCAGTTCTTC.

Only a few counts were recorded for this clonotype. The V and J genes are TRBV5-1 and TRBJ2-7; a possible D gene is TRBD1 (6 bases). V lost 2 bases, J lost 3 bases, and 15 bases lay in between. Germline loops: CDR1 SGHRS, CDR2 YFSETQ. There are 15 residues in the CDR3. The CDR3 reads CASSLVTGAGYEQYF. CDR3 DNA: TGCGCCAGCAGCTTAGTGACAGGCGCCGGCTACGAGCAGTACTTC.

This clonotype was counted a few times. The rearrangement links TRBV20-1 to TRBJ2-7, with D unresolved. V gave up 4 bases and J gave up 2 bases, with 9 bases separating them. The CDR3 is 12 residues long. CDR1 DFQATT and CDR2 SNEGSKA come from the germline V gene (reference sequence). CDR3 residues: CSAIGFTYEQYF. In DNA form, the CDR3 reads TGCAGTGCTATTGGCTTTACCTACGAGCAGTACTTC.

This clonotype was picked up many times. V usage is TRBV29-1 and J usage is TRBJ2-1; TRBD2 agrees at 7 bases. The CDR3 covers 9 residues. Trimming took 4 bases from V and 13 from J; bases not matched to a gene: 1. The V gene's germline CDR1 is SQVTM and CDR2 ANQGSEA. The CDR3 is CSVGEGQFF. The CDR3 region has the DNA TGCAGCGTTGGGGAGGGTCAGTTCTTC.

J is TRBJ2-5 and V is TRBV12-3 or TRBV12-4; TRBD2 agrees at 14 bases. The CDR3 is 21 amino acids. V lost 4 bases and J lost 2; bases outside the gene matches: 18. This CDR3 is CASSSTPTGTSGGPAQETQYF. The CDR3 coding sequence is TGTGCCAGCAGTTCCACCCCAACCGGGACTAGCGGGGGCCCGGCTCAAGAGACCCAGTACTTC.

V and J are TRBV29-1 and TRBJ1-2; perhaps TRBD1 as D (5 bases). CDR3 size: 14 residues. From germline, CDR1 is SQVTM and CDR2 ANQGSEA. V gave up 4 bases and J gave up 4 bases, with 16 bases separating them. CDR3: CSVGSSAGLYGYTF. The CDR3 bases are TGCAGCGTTGGTTCTTCGGCAGGGCTCTATGGCTACACCTTC.

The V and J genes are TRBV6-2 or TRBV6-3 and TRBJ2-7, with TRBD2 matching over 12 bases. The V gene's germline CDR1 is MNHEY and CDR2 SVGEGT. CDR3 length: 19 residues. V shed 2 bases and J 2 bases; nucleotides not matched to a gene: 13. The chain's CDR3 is CASSYDLGTSGRRAYEQYF. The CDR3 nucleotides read TGTGCCAGCAGTTACGACTTAGGGACTAGCGGGCGTCGAGCCTACGAGCAGTACTTC.

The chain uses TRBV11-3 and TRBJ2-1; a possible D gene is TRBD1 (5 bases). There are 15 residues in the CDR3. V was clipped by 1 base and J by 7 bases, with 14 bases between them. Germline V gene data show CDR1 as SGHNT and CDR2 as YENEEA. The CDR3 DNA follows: TGTGCCAGCAGCTTAGTGCAGGGTAGTCGGAATGAGCAGTTCTTC. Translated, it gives CASSLVQGSRNEQFF.

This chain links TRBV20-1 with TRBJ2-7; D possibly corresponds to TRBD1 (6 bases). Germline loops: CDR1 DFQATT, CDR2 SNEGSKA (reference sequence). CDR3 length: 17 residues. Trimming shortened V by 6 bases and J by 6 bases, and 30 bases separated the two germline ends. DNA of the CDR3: TGCAGTGCCTTGAGACGGGGCAGGGGTCAAATTTCCGGCGAGCAGTACTTC. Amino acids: CSALRRGRGQISGEQYF.

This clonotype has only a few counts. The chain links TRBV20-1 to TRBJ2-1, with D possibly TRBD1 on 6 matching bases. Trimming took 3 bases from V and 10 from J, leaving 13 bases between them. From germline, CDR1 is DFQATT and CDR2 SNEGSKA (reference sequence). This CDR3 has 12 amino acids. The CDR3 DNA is TGCAGTGCTAGTAGGGTGGGGGCGGAGCAGTTCTTC. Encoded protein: CSASRVGAEQFF.

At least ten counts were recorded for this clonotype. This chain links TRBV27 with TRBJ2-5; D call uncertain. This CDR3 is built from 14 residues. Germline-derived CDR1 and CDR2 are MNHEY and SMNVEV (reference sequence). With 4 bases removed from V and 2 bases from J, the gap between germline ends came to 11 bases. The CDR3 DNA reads TGTGCCAGCAGTTCCTGGCGTCTTCAAGAGACCCAGTACTTC. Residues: CASSSWRLQETQYF.

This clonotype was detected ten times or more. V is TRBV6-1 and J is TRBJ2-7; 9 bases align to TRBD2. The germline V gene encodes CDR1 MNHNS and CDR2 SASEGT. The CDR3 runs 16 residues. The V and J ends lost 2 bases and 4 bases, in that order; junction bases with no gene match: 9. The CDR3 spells CASSEFGGTSPYEQYF. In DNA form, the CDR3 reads TGTGCCAGCAGTGAATTTGGGGGGACTAGCCCTTACGAGCAGTACTTC.

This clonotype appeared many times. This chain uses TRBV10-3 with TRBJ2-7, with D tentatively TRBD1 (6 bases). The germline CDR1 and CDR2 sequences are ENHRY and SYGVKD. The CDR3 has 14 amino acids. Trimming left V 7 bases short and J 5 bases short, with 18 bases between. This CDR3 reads CAIKRQANSDEQYF. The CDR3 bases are TGTGCCATCAAAAGACAGGCCAATTCGGACGAGCAGTACTTC.